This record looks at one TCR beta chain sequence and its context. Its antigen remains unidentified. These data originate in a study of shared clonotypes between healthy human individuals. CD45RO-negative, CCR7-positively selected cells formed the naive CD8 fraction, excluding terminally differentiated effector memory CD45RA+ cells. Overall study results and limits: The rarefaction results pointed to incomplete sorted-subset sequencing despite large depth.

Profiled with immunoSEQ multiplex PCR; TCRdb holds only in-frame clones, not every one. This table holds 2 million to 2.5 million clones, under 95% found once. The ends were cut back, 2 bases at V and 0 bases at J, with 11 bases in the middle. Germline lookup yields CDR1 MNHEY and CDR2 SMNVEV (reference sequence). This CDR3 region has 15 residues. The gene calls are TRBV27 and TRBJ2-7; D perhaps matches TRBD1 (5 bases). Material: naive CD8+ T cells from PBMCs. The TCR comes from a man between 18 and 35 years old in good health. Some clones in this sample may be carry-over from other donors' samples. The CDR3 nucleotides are TGTGCCAGCAGTTTAGACAGCACACACTCCTACGAGCAGTACTTC. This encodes CASSLDSTHSYEQYF.